A single sample is the source of the 21 T cell receptor beta chains below, sequenced in a study of cytomegalovirus exposure and HLA in healthy donors (TCRdb year 2017). Library method: the immunoSEQ multiplex PCR assay. In its TCRdb copy, this immuneACCESS table keeps in-frame sequences only and misses some clones. Where compared with another copy, unresolved V genes explain less than half of these, and the others have no known cause. The sample profile shows 110,000 to 150,000 clones; approximately 92% of them were found once. Together, the top ten hold about 10% of the sample. Sequenced input: PBMCs. These TCRs come from a woman under 30 in good health and CMV-seropositive.

The CDR3, as DNA: TGTGCCAGCAGCATCCGGACAGGGGATACGGGAGATACGCAGTATTTT. It yields the protein CASSIRTGDTGDTQYF. The rearrangement joins TRBV28 to TRBJ2-3, with TRBD1 identical over 9 bases. J gave up 5 bases and V 6 bases, and 12 bases lay outside the gene matches. The CDR3 is 16 amino acids. Germline CDR1 is MDHEN and CDR2 is SYDVKM.

The V and J genes are TRBV6-5 and TRBJ2-7; 7 nucleotides agree with TRBD2. The CDR3 totals 16 residues. CDR1 is MNHEY, CDR2 SVGAGI, per germline. The trim removed 4 bases at V and 5 bases at J, leaving 14 bases unmatched. The CDR3 is CASSSRLTAGFNEQYF. CDR3 nucleotides: TGTGCCAGCAGTTCCCGACTGACAGCGGGGTTCAACGAGCAGTACTTC.

The gene calls are TRBV5-6 and TRBJ1-5; no clear D. The CDR3 runs to 15 residues. The germline CDR1 and CDR2 sequences are SGHDT and YYEEEE. V lost 4 bases to trimming and J lost 5 bases, with 16 bases between them. The CDR3: CASSLRGNSHQPQHF. The CDR3, as DNA: TGTGCCAGCAGCCTTCGGGGTAACTCCCATCAGCCCCAGCATTTT.

This sequence joins TRBV2 and TRBJ2-2; D perhaps matches TRBD1 (6 bases). Looked up from germline, CDR1 is SNHLY and CDR2 is FYNNEI. With 7 bases removed from V and 4 bases from J, the gap between germline ends came to 10 bases. The CDR3 contains 13 residues. The CDR3 coding sequence is TGTGCCAGCAAACAGGGCCTCACCGGGGAGCTGTTTTTT. Its protein product is CASKQGLTGELFF. Using reference TRBV2 and TRBJ2-2 for the parts outside the CDR3, the full variable domain is EPEVTQTPSHQVTQMGQEVILRCVPISNHLYFYWYRQILGQKVEFLVSFYNNEISEKSEIFDDQFSVERPDGSNFTLKIRSTKLEDSAMYFCASKQGLTGELFFGEGSRLTVL.

This chain uses TRBV4-1 with TRBJ1-2, with D hard to call. Per the germline V gene, CDR1 is MGHRA and CDR2 is YSYEKL. Trimming pared 2 bases from V and 0 bases from J, leaving 19 bases between. This CDR3 has 18 amino acids. The CDR3 sequence: CASSQRWAGPGANYGYTF. DNA of the CDR3: TGCGCCAGCAGCCAAAGATGGGCGGGTCCAGGAGCTAACTATGGCTACACCTTC.

Only a few counts were recorded for this clone. The V call is TRBV27, the J call TRBJ2-5, with a weak D call TRBD2 (6 bases). The CDR3 totals 14 residues. Germline V gene sequence: CDR1 MNHEY, CDR2 SMNVEV (reference sequence). V gave up 2 bases and J gave up 2 bases, with 9 bases separating them. The DNA for the CDR3 is TGTGCCAGCAGTTTAACCGGACTACAAGAGACCCAGTACTTC. Its protein is CASSLTGLQETQYF.

This chain connects TRBV2 to TRBJ1-1; D ambiguous. V was clipped by 8 bases and J by 2 bases, with 12 bases between them. Germline V gene sequence: CDR1 SNHLY, CDR2 FYNNEI. This CDR3 has 13 amino acids. CDR3 sequence (DNA): TGTGCCAGCTCGCCGGAACTAAACACTGAAGCTTTCTTT. Its translation is CASSPELNTEAFF.

The chain has TRBV4-1 and TRBJ1-2; 7 bases are a match to TRBD1. The germline CDR1 and CDR2 sequences are MGHRA and YSYEKL. The CDR3 contains 15 residues. V shed 0 bases, J shed 4 bases, and the junction held 5 bases outside the gene matches. The chain's CDR3 is CASSQEGQLIYGYTF. CDR3 nucleotides: TGCGCCAGCAGCCAAGAGGGACAGTTGATCTATGGCTACACCTTC.

The rearrangement links TRBV7-9 to TRBJ1-2; possible D gene TRBD1, 6 bases. The ends were cut back, 4 bases at V and 2 bases at J, with 20 bases in the middle. Germline V gene lookup returns CDR1 SEHNR and CDR2 FQNEAQ (reference sequence). The CDR3 is made up of 17 amino acids. CDR3 residues: CASSSSGNREPNYGYTF. The DNA of the CDR3 is TGTGCCAGCAGCTCGAGTGGTAACAGGGAGCCCAACTATGGCTACACCTTC.

The gene calls are TRBV2 and TRBJ1-2; D unclear. Looked up from germline, CDR1 is SNHLY and CDR2 is FYNNEI. This CDR3 has 13 amino acids. The germline V and J ends were trimmed by 3 bases and 4 bases, with 9 bases remaining between them. CDR3 sequence: CASSEEEIYGYTF. CDR3 DNA sequence: TGTGCCAGCAGTGAGGAGGAGATCTATGGCTACACCTTC.

This clone was seen ten or more times. The V gene is TRBV19, the J gene TRBJ2-1, with 11 bases that match TRBD2. Trimming cost V 3 bases and J 10 bases; bases outside gene matches: 8. Germline V gene data show CDR1 as LNHDA and CDR2 as SQIVND (reference sequence). CDR3 length equals 15 residues. In DNA, the CDR3 is TGTGCCAGTAGTATGACTAGCGGGGCCATGTCGGAGCAGTTCTTC. Encoded protein: CASSMTSGAMSEQFF. The full variable domain, its missing parts supplied by reference TRBV19 and TRBJ2-1, is DGGITQSPKYLFRKEGQNVTLSCEQNLNHDAMYWYRQDPGQGLRLIYYSQIVNDFQKGDIAEGYSVSREKKESFPLTVTSAQKNPTAFYLCASSMTSGAMSEQFFGPGTRLTVL.

The rearrangement links TRBV10-3 to TRBJ1-2; 9 nucleotides match TRBD1. The CDR3 is 18 residues long. Germline V gene lookup returns CDR1 ENHRY and CDR2 SYGVKD. J gave up 6 bases and V 6 bases, and 20 bases lay outside the gene matches. CDR3 residues: CAISEPGTGSFGGDGYTF. CDR3 DNA: TGTGCCATCAGCGAACCCGGGACAGGGAGCTTCGGAGGGGATGGCTACACCTTC.

This chain links TRBV7-6 with TRBJ2-1; D not resolved. The length of the CDR3 is 13 residues. The germline gives CDR1 SGHVS, CDR2 FNYEAQ. V lost 1 base and J 7 bases, leaving 8 bases between the germline ends. The CDR3 is CASSLVNVNEQFF. For the CDR3, the DNA is TGTGCCAGCAGCTTAGTTAATGTAAATGAGCAGTTCTTC.

The CDR3 DNA reads TGTGCCTGGAGTGTACGGGGGGGGCTAAATCAGCCCCAGCATTTT. Amino acids: CAWSVRGGLNQPQHF. The chain recombines TRBV30 with TRBJ1-5; the D gene is possibly TRBD1 (6 bases). V was shortened by 0 bases and J by 4 bases, with 13 bases between the two germline ends. The germline V gene encodes CDR1 GTSNPN and CDR2 SVGIG (reference sequence). The CDR3 length is 15 residues.

This chain links TRBV19 with TRBJ2-7; 11 positions match TRBD2. V dropped 5 bases and J dropped 2; count of bases not matched to a gene: 5. This CDR3 region has 15 residues. The germline V gene has CDR1 LNHDA and CDR2 SQIVND (reference sequence). The DNA for the CDR3 is TGTGCCAGTAGTCTCGGGACTAGCGGTGCCTACGAGCAGTACTTC. Protein: CASSLGTSGAYEQYF.

The chain is built from TRBV7-9 and TRBJ1-4, with 7 bases lining up with TRBD1. The CDR3 has 13 amino acids. V shed 4 bases and J 17 bases; nucleotides not matched to a gene: 13. Germline V gene data show CDR1 as SEHNR and CDR2 as FQNEAQ (reference sequence). The CDR3 spells CASSSPTGYNVFF. In nucleotides, the CDR3 is TGTGCCAGCAGCTCACCGACAGGGTACAACGTATTTTTT.

The chain employs TRBV5-4 and TRBJ1-1; possible D gene TRBD1, 6 bases. Germline CDR1 reads SGHNT; CDR2 reads YYREEE (reference sequence). There are 13 residues in the CDR3. The ends were cut back, 1 base at V and 7 bases at J, with 11 bases in the middle. The CDR3 sequence: CASSLPGVGEAFF. The CDR3 region has the DNA TGTGCCAGCAGCTTGCCAGGGGTTGGTGAAGCTTTCTTT.

The chain links TRBV25-1 to TRBJ1-1; D remains ambiguous. The germline gives CDR1 MGHDK, CDR2 SYGVNS. The ends were cut back, 1 base at V and 11 bases at J, with 20 bases in the middle. This CDR3 comprises 15 residues. The CDR3 bases are TGTGCCAGCAGTGAATTAGCAGACTCGACGTTCGGGGCTTTCTTT. It is translated as CASSELADSTFGAFF.

The J gene is TRBJ2-7, the V gene TRBV27; the match to TRBD1 covers 8 bases. The J segment lost 2 bases and the V segment lost 7 bases, leaving 16 bases of the junction unmatched. The V gene's germline CDR1 is MNHEY and CDR2 SMNVEV (reference sequence). The length of the CDR3 is 17 residues. The CDR3 sequence is CASNKFYRGTGAYEQYF. The DNA for the CDR3 is TGTGCCAGCAATAAATTTTACCGAGGGACAGGAGCCTACGAGCAGTACTTC.

This clone was observed a handful of times. The chain joins TRBV19 to TRBJ2-5; a possible D gene is TRBD2 (7 bases). Germline-derived CDR1 and CDR2 are LNHDA and SQIVND (reference sequence). The CDR3 is 13 amino acids. Trimming stripped 6 bases from V and 5 bases from J, with 13 bases between. The CDR3: CASSAGGRETQYF. CDR3 bases: TGTGCCAGTAGCGCCGGGGGGCGGGAGACCCAGTACTTC.

The chain joins TRBV5-4 to TRBJ2-1; no reliable D call. Trimming took 4 bases from V and 9 from J, leaving 11 bases between them. This CDR3 contains 12 residues. Germline lookup yields CDR1 SGHNT and CDR2 YYREEE (reference sequence). CDR3 in amino acids: CASSVDWSEQFF. The CDR3 DNA reads as TGTGCCAGCAGCGTAGACTGGTCTGAGCAGTTCTTC.